This T cell receptor (beta chain) was obtained from a study of blood T cell dynamics during melanoma immunotherapy (TCRdb year 2020). Context from the whole study: Patients had metastatic melanoma and received first-line pembrolizumab or nivolumab plus ipilimumab as standard of care in the United Kingdom. Peripheral T cell receptor repertoires of metastatic melanoma patients were profiled before and after one cycle of checkpoint inhibitor therapy to find early correlates of response. The training cohort consisted of consecutive patients, while an additional independent group of patients from the same centre was pooled to form an external validation set.

What this sample's time point label stands for: pre-treatment baseline. Blood samples were collected before treatment (T0) and at week 3 (W3), after the first cycle of checkpoint blockade. Except for a couple of patients with rapid clinical progression, response was assessed 12 weeks after the first infusion by RECIST 1.1; disease control meant complete response, partial response or stable disease. Patients were excluded for prior systemic cancer treatment, concomitant immunosuppressant therapy or synchronous other active malignancies. Bulk PBMC and plasma cell-free DNA were both sequenced for TCR beta so that circulating cells and T cell turnover could be tracked. PBMC were isolated from blood with Lymphoprep and SepMate tubes, followed by red cell lysis. DNA from PBMC and sorted T cell subsets was extracted with QIAamp DNA Blood Mini kits. At the junction V is shortened by 4 bases and J by 3 bases, with 16 bases in between. There are 16 amino acids in the CDR3, from cysteine to phenylalanine inclusive. Just CDR3 DNA is preserved here, 48 bases in frame from base 1. Based on the germline V gene, the CDR1 and CDR2 sequences are SGDLS and YYNGEE.

As regards this clone: Its antigen remains unidentified. Base quality data are lacking; no much larger clone is found one base away.

General conclusions and limits of the study: A bifurcated reorganization of the PBMC repertoire at W3, with increased clonality or increased diversity, was observed in patients who later achieved disease control, unlike in progressors. Whether the T cell clones behind the repertoire changes were melanoma-specific or instead reflected general immune activation was something the study could not determine. The relatively small sample size was acknowledged as something that could potentially limit how far the results can be generalized.

For every bulk PBMC sample, a fixed 350 ng of DNA was loaded. Following the manufacturer instructions, the immunoSEQ TCRb Assay kit was used to amplify TCR beta CDR3 sequences from genomic DNA. The KAPA Library Quantification Kit for Illumina platforms was used to quantify pooled libraries by qPCR. Sequencing of the pooled libraries was done on an Illumina NextSeq 500, with clustering at roughly 0.6-1.2 pM. The original methods were these. Analysis of the TCR data relied on immunoSEQ ANALYZER and the R LymphoSeq package. A rearrangement efficiency score was calculated as productive divided by the sum of productive and non-productive CDR3 sequences. Clonality was measured with the Gini coefficient and diversity with the Renyi index at alpha=1, and both measures were compared pairwise between timepoints within each patient. Clonal relatedness used an edit distance of 3, and repertoire similarity used the Bhattacharyya coefficient, both computed in LymphoSeq. To classify response, a linear discriminant analysis based on week-3 changes in clonality and diversity was built with the R MASS and caret packages. Not all clones reach the TCRdb copy of this immuneACCESS table, which keeps in-frame sequences only. Checked studies attribute under half of the gap to unresolved V genes and leave the rest unexplained. The V and J calls and clone size are taken from that table; D and trimming were inferred from the DNA. The sample table lists 15,000 to 20,000 clones, about nine tenths of them with a count of one. 1.5% to 2% of the sample goes to the ten largest clones.

The chain couples TRBV9 to TRBJ2-2, with a tentative D gene TRBD1 over 8 matching bases. The receptor was derived from a human donor with melanoma. Sequenced here: blood, sampled from a patient treated with checkpoint blockade. The CDR3 protein is CASSPRTGRDTGELFF. Here is the DNA: TGTGCCAGCAGCCCCCGGACAGGGAGGGACACCGGGGAGCTGTTTTTT.